This entry features one T cell receptor (beta chain) sequence. These data are taken from a study of control samples from healthy donors and cancer patients. Repertoires were generated with immunoSEQ multiplex PCR, while TCRdb's copy carries only in-frame clones and drops some. The data show around 85,000 clones, about 88% seen once. This clonotype was obtained from a woman in her sixties in good health. Source material: blood.

CDR3 loop: CASSEEMGILQPQHF. The CDR3 region has the DNA TGTGCCAGCAGTGAAGAAATGGGGATACTACAGCCCCAGCATTTT. The chain couples TRBV2 to TRBJ1-5, with unresolved D. CDR3 length: 15 residues. The ends were cut back, 1 base at V and 7 bases at J, with 14 bases in the middle. Germline CDR1 SNHLY, CDR2 FYNNEI.